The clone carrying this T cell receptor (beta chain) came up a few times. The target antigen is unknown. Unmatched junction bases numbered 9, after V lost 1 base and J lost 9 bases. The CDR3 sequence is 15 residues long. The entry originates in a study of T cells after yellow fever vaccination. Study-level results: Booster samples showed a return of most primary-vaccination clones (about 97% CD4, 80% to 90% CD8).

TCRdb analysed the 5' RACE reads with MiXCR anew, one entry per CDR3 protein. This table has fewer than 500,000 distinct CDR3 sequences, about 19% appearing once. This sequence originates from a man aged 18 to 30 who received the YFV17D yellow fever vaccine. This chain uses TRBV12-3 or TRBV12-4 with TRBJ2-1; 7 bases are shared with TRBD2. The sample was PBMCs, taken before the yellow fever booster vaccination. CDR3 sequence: CASSLGGGAGSEQFF. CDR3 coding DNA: TGTGCCAGCAGTTTAGGGGGAGGGGCTGGTAGTGAGCAGTTCTTC.